Below, one T cell receptor beta chain is given with its context. This CDR3 has 15 residues. From germline, CDR1 is LNHNV and CDR2 YYDKDF (reference sequence). Trimming removed 0 bases from V and 4 bases from J, with 9 bases in between. The sample originates from a study of cytomegalovirus exposure and HLA in healthy donors. Researchers ran the PCR with 60 Vbeta and 13 Jbeta primers. Assay: immunoSEQ multiplex PCR; the TCRdb copy retains only in-frame clones and omits some. The sample has under 300,000 clones, 80% to 95% seen once. The TCR originated in a girl aged 2 to 10 in good health and CMV-seronegative. What was sequenced was PBMCs. The V call is TRBV15, the J call TRBJ2-2; no clear D gene. As DNA, the CDR3 is TGTGCCACCAGCAGAGATTTGGAGATCACCGGGGAGCTGTTTTTT. This encodes CATSRDLEITGELFF.